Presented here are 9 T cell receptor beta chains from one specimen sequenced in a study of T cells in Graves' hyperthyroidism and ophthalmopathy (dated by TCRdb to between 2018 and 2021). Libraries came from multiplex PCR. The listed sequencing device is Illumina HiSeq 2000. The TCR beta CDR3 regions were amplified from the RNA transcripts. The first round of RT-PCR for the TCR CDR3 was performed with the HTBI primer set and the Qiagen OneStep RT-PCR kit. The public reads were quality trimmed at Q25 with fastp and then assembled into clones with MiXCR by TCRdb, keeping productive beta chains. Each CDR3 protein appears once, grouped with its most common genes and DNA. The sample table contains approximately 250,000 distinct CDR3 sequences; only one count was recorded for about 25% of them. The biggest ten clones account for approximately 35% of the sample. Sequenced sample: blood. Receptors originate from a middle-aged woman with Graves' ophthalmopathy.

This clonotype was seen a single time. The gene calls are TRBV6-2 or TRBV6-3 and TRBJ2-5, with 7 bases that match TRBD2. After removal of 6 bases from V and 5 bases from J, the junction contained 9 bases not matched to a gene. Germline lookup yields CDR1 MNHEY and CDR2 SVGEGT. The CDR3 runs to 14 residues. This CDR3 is CASRGDYLRETQYF. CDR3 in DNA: TGTGCCAGCAGGGGGGACTACCTCCGGGAGACCCAGTACTTC.

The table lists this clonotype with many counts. The CDR3 region is CASSLVPRTQYF. CDR3 sequence (DNA): TGTGCCAGCAGCTTAGTCCCTAGAACCCAGTACTTC. This chain links TRBV7-8 with TRBJ2-5; D not resolved. Germline assignment: CDR1 SGHVS and CDR2 FQNEAQ. The V and J ends lost 1 base and 8 bases respectively, with 8 bases between them. The length of the CDR3 is 12 residues.

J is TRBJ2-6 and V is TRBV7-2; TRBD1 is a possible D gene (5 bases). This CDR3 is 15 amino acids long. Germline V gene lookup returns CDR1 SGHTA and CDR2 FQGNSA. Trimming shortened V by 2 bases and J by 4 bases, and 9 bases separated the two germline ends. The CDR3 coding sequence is TGTGCCAGCAGCTTAACAGGTTTCGGGGCCAACGTCCTGACTTTC. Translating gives CASSLTGFGANVLTF.

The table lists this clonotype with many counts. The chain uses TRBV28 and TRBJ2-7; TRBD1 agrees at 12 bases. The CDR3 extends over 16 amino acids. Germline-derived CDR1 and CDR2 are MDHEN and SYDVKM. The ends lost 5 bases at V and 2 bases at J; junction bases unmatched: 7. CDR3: CASSPGQGAIAYEQYF. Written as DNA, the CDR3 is TGTGCCAGCAGTCCGGGACAGGGGGCAATAGCCTACGAGCAGTACTTC.

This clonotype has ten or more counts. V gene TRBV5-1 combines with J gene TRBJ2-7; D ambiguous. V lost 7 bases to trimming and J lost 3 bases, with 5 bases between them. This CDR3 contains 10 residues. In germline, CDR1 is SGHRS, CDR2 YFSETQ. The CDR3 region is CASPRYEQYF. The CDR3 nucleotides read TGCGCCAGCCCTCGCTACGAGCAGTACTTC.

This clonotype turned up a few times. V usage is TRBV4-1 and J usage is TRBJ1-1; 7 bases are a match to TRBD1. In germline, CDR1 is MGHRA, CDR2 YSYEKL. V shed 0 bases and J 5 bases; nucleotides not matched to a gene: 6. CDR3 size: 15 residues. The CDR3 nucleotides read TGCGCCAGCAGCCAAGATGCGACAGGGAGGACTGAAGCTTTCTTT. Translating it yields CASSQDATGRTEAFF.

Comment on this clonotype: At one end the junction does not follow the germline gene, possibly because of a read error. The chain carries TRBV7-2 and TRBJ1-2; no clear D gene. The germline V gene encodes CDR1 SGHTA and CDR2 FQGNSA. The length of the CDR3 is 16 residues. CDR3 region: CASGLAGRGYNYGYTF. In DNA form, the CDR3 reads TGTGCCAGCGGCTTAGCTGGTCGCGGCTACAACTATGGCTACACCTTC. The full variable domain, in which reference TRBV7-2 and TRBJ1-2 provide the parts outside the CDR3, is GAGVSQSPSNKVTEKGKDVELRCDPISGHTALYWYRQSLGQGLEFLIYFQGNSAPDKSGLPSDRFSAERTGGSVSTLTIQRTQQEDSAVYLCASGLAGRGYNYGYTFGSGTRLTVV.

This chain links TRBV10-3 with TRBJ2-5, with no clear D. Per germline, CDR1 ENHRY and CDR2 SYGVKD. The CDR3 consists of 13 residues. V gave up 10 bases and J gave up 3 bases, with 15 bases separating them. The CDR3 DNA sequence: TGTGCCAGCACCCACGGTAGGGAAGAGACCCAGTACTTC. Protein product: CASTHGREETQYF.

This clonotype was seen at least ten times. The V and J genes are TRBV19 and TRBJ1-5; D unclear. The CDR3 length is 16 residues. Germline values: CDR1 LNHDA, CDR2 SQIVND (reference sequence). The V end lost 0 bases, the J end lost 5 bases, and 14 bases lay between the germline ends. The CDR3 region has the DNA TGTGCCAGTAGTATAGATGGAATCAGGTTCGATCAGCCCCAGCATTTT. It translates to CASSIDGIRFDQPQHF.